The clone carrying this T cell receptor beta chain has only a few counts. Its antigen is as yet unknown. From 5'RACE with constant-segment primers came TCR alpha and TCR beta cDNA libraries that carried sample barcodes and UMIs. Via MiXCR, TCRdb re-called the 5' RACE reads, giving one row per CDR3 protein. There are about 340,000 distinct CDR3 sequences in the sample; under 15% occur only once, and over 20% lies in the top ten. The data belong to a study of T-cell memory formation after mild COVID-19. In the study overall: Across donors, TCR clusters were largely donor specific. Study-wide findings and caveats: Within pre-infection memory, some responding clones were found, suggesting cross-reactive memory joined. Mostly located in CM and EM were contracting CD4+ clones, with contracting CD8+ clones located in EMRA.

In germline, CDR1 is SNHLY, CDR2 FYNNEI. This CDR3 spans 15 amino acids. The junction had 7 bases not matched to a gene; V was cut back by 5 bases and J by 5 bases. This TCR derives from a man younger than 35 who had mild COVID-19 (a few samples of this study predate the infection). Cell type and time point are not known. Sequenced sample: PBMCs or a T cell subset sorted from them (not recorded which). This chain connects TRBV2 to TRBJ2-5; TRBD1 matches at 11 bases. The CDR3 loop is CASSNRDRGVETQYF. CDR3 bases: TGTGCCAGCAGTAACCGGGACAGGGGGGTTGAGACCCAGTACTTC.